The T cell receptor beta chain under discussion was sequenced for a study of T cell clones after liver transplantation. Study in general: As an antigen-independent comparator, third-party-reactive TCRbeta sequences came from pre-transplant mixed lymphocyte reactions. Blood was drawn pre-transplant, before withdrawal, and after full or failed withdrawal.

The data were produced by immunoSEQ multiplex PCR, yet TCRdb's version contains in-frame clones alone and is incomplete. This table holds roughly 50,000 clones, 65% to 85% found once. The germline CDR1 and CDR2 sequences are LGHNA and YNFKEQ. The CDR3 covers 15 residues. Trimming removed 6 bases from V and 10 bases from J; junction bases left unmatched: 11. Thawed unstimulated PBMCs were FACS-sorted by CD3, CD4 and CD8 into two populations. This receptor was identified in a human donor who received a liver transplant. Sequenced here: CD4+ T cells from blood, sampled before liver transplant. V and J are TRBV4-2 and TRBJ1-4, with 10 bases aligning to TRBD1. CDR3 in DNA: TGTGCCAGCAGACAGACCGGGACAGGGGTGGCAAAACTGTTTTTT. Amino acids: CASRQTGTGVAKLFF.